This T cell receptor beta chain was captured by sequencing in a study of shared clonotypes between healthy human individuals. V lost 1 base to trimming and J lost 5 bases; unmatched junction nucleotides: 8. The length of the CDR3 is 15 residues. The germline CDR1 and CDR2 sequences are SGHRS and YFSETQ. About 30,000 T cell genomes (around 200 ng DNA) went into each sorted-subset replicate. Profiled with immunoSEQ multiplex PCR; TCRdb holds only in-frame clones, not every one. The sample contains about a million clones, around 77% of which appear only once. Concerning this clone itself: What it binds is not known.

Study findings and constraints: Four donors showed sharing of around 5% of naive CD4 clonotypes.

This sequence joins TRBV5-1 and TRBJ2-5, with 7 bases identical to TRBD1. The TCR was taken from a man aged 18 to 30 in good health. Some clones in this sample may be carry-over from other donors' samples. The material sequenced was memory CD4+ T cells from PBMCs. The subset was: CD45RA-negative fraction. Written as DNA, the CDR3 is TGCGCCAGCAGCTTGCTACAGGGGTCGGGGGAGACCCAGTACTTC. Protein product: CASSLLQGSGETQYF.